These T cell receptor beta chains were read from a single sample in a study of T-cell reconstitution after alpha-beta-depleted transplantation in children. TCRdb processed the PCR reads anew with MiXCR; each CDR3 protein has one entry. Seen here are 200,000 to 250,000 distinct CDR3 sequences, 20% to 30% observed once, and the top ten hold 4% to 5.5%. Material: PBMCs, mostly from graft donor cells, obtained 360 days after TCRalphabeta/CD19-depleted stem cell transplant. These receptors were obtained from a female patient between 2 and 10 years old who had a stem cell transplant for congenital amegakaryocytic thrombocytopenia, so the T cells may come from the graft donor. CDR3s include the opening cysteine and the closing phenylalanine or tryptophan. D genes are given only for firm matches. Rows may omit the clone size; those that give it use once, few, many or a size class.

TRBV28,TRBJ1-3,NA,NA,CASSLVRGSGNTIYF,TGTGCCAGCAGTTTGGTTCGGGGCTCTGGAAACACCATATATTTT
TRBV4-1,TRBJ2-1,TRBD2,few,CASSQNGLALGNEQFF,TGCGCCAGCAGCCAAAACGGACTAGCGTTGGGCAATGAGCAGTTCTTC
TRBV5-1,TRBJ2-1,NA,NA,CASSLGQVQFF,TGCGCCAGCAGCTTGGGGCAGGTGCAGTTCTTC
TRBV12-3/TRBV12-4,TRBJ2-1,TRBD2,NA,CASTFVAGVISYNEQFF,TGTGCCAGCACGTTTGTAGCGGGGGTTATATCCTACAATGAGCAGTTCTTC
TRBV12-3/TRBV12-4,TRBJ2-2,NA,NA,CASSLDGGNTGELFF,TGTGCCAGCAGTTTAGACGGGGGGAACACCGGGGAGCTGTTTTTT
TRBV7-6,TRBJ2-5,NA,few,CASSLGRRQETQYF,TGTGCCAGCAGCTTAGGGCGGAGACAAGAGACCCAGTACTTC
TRBV5-1,TRBJ2-5,NA,many,CASSTVPRAQETQYF,TGCGCCAGCAGTACGGTACCTAGAGCCCAAGAGACCCAGTACTTC
TRBV29-1,TRBJ1-1,NA,many,CSQRIHTEAFF,TGCAGCCAGAGGATTCACACTGAAGCTTTCTTT
TRBV5-1,TRBJ2-7,TRBD1,many,CASSTTGAYEQYF,TGCGCCAGCAGCACGACAGGGGCCTACGAGCAGTACTTC
TRBV4-1,TRBJ2-7,NA,few,CASSQGQAYEQYF,TGCGCCAGCAGCCAAGGTCAGGCTTACGAGCAGTACTTC
TRBV15,TRBJ1-5,NA,few,CATSSEFGGGQPQHF,TGTGCCACCAGCAGTGAATTCGGAGGGGGTCAGCCCCAGCATTTT
TRBV9,TRBJ2-3,NA,many,CASTRDSTDTQYF,TGTGCCAGCACCCGGGACAGCACAGATACGCAGTATTTT
TRBV28,TRBJ2-7,TRBD1,few,CAKIRDRHPYEQYF,TGTGCCAAAATTCGGGACAGGCACCCCTACGAGCAGTACTTC
TRBV14,TRBJ2-7,TRBD1,NA,CASSQGTGGLRAQYF,TGTGCCAGCAGCCAAGGGACAGGAGGTCTACGCGCGCAGTACTTC
TRBV6-1,TRBJ2-7,TRBD2,NA,CASEGLAGGGGYEQYF,TGTGCCAGCGAGGGACTAGCGGGAGGGGGGGGCTACGAGCAGTACTTC
TRBV19,TRBJ2-3,NA,NA,CASSIAVATDTQYF,TGTGCCAGTAGTATTGCCGTGGCGACAGATACGCAGTATTTT